This T cell receptor (beta chain) was found in a study of cytomegalovirus exposure and HLA in healthy donors. The germline V gene has CDR1 LNHDA and CDR2 SQIVND (reference sequence). Unmatched junction bases numbered 10, after V lost 7 bases and J lost 5 bases. The CDR3 extends over 15 amino acids. The table lists this clone with a count of one. Profiling relied on immunoSEQ multiplex PCR, and the TCRdb table lists in-frame clones only, not all of them. The repertoire holds 110,000 or so clones, with more than 75% as singletons. Specimen: PBMCs. The chain carries TRBV19 and TRBJ2-2, with 7 bases identical to TRBD2. This sequence was found in a woman aged 30 to 39 in good health and CMV-seronegative. The CDR3 spells CASTGLREGTGELFF. The CDR3 nucleotides are TGTGCCAGTACCGGCCTGAGGGAGGGGACCGGGGAGCTGTTTTTT.